This TCR beta chain was obtained from a study of blood T cells in healthy people across ages. Germline CDR1 reads SQVTM; CDR2 reads ANQGSEA. V was clipped by 4 bases and J by 6 bases, with 10 bases between them. CDR3 size: 12 residues. Primers used in a second PCR of roughly 7 to 11 cycles were a sample-barcoded 5' primer and a J-beta primer mix. Each TCR beta cDNA got a 12-nucleotide random molecular identifier. TCRdb fed the 5' RACE reads into MiXCR, producing one record per CDR3 protein. The data hold 700,000 to 900,000 distinct CDR3 sequences, with approximately 24% observed a single time. A further study also used this sample, focusing on T cells of mothers and their children. As that study records: Sequencing returned over 9 million TCR beta CDR3 reads per mother and about 2.9 million per child.

The material sequenced was blood. The clonotype was recovered from a boy aged 5-17 years in good health. This sequence joins TRBV29-1 and TRBJ1-5, with a weak D call TRBD1 (5 bases). The DNA for the CDR3 is TGCAGCGTTGGTCAGGGCGGTCAGCCCCAGCATTTT. Amino acid sequence: CSVGQGGQPQHF.